Here is one TCR beta chain with its context. What it recognizes is unknown. This sample stems from a study of blood T cells in healthy people across ages. A second 7 to 11 cycle PCR used barcoded and J-beta primers. Per sample, CDR3-containing paired-end reads numbered at least 2.5 million. TCRdb passed the 5' RACE reads through MiXCR, listing each CDR3 protein once. Altogether over 1,500,000 distinct CDR3 sequences are present, about 50% being singletons, with the ten largest covering approximately 2.1%. Study results and limitations: Age showed a roughly linear inverse relationship with TCR beta diversity per million T cells. CMV status of donors was unknown, possibly confounding expanded clonotype changes.

Sequencing was carried out using blood. This clonotype was obtained from a middle-aged woman in good health.

CDR3 sequence reads: CASSDNLFSEGHTF. CDR3 nucleotide sequence: TGTGCCAGCAGTGACAATCTGTTCTCGGAGGGCCACACCTTC. This chain joins TRBV6-4 and TRBJ1-2; D uncertain. The CDR3 covers 14 residues. The V gene's germline CDR1 is MRHNA and CDR2 SNTAGT. V gave up 2 bases and J gave up 12 bases, with 19 bases separating them.